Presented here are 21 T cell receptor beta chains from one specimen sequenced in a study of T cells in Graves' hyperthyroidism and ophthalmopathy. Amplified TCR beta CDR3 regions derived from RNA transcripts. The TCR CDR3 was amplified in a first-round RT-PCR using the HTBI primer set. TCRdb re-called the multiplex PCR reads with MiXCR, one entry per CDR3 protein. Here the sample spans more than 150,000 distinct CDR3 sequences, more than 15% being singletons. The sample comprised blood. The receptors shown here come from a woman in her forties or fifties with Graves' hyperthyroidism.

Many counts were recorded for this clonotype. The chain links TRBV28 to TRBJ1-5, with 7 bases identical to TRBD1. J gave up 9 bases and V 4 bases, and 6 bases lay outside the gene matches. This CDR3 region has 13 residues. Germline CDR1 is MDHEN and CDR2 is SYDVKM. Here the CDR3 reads CASSSLRTGPQHF. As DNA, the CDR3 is TGTGCCAGCAGTTCTCTCCGGACAGGGCCCCAGCATTTT.

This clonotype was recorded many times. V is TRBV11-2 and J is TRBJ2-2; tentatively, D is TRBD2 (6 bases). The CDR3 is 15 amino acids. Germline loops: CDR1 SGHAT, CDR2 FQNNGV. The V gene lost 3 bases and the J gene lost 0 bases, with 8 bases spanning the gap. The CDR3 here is CASSFGGTNTGELFF. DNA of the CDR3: TGTGCCAGCAGCTTCGGGGGAACGAACACCGGGGAGCTGTTTTTT.

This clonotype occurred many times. Written as DNA, the CDR3 is TGTGCCAGCAGCTTAGGGCGAGGGAGTCGGTTGTTTTTT. This translates into CASSLGRGSRLFF. The rearrangement uses TRBV11-2 and TRBJ2-2; weak D call: TRBD2 (5 bases). Looked up from germline, CDR1 is SGHAT and CDR2 is FQNNGV. The CDR3 has 13 residues. V was shortened by 1 base and J by 15 bases, with 15 bases between the two germline ends.

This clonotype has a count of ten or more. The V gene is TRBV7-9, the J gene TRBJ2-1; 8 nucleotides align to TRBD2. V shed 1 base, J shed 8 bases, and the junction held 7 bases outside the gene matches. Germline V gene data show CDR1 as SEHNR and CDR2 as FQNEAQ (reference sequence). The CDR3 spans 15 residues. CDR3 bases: TGTGCCAGCAGCTTAGTGGCGGGGGGCAACGATGAGCAGTTCTTC. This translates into CASSLVAGGNDEQFF.

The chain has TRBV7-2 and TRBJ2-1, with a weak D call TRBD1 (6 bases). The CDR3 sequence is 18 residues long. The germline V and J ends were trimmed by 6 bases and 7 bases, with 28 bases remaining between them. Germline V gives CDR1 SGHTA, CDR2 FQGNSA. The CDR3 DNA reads TGTGCCAGCAGGCGCAGGGGAGATATACCTCCCGACGTGAATGAGCAGTTCTTC. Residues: CASRRRGDIPPDVNEQFF.

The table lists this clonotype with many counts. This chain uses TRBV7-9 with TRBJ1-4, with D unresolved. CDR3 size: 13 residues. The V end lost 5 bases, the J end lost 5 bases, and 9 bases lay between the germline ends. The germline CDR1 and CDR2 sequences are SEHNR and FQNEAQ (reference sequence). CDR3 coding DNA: TGTGCCAGCAGCCCACCAGTCAATGAAAAACTGTTTTTT. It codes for CASSPPVNEKLFF. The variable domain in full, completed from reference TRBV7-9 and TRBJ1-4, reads DTGVSQNPRHKITKRGQNVTFRCDPISEHNRLYWYRQTLGQGPEFLTYFQNEAQLEKSRLLSDRFSAERPKGSFSTLEIQRTEQGDSAMYLCASSPPVNEKLFFGSGTQLSVL.

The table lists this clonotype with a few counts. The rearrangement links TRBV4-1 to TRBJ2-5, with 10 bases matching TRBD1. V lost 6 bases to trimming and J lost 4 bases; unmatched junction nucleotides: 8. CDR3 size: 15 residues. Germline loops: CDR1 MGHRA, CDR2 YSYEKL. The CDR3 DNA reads TGCGCCAGCAGACTGGACAGGGGGGCCGGAGAGACCCAGTACTTC. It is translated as CASRLDRGAGETQYF.

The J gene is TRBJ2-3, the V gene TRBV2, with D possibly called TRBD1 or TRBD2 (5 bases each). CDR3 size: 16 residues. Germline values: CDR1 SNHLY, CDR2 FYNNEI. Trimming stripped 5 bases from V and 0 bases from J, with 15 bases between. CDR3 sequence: CASSRTGTISTDTQYF. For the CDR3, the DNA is TGTGCCAGCAGTCGCACCGGGACCATAAGCACAGATACGCAGTATTTT.

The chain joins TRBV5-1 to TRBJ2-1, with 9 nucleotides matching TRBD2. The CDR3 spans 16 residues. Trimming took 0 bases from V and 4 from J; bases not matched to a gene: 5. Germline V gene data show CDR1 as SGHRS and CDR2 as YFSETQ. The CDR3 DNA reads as TGCGCCAGCAGCTTGGAGGCGGGAGGGCCGTACAATGAGCAGTTCTTC. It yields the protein CASSLEAGGPYNEQFF.

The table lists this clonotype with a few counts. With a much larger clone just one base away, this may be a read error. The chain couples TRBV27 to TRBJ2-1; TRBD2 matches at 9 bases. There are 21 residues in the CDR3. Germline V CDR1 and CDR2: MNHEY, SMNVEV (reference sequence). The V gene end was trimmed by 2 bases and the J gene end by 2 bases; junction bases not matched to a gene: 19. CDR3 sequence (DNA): TGTGCCAGCAGTTTAGCGGGGGGGGCGGCGGGGGGACCCCGCCCCTACAATGAGCAGTTCTTC. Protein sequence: CASSLAGGAAGGPRPYNEQFF.

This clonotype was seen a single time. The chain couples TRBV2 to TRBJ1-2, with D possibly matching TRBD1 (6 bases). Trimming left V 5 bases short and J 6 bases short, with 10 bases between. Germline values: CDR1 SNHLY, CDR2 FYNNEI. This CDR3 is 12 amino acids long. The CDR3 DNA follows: TGTGCCAGCAGTCGGACAGTTGATGGCTACACCTTC. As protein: CASSRTVDGYTF.

The CDR3 reads CATSRDTLAGGLTDTQYF. CDR3 DNA sequence: TGTGCCACCAGCAGAGATACTCTAGCGGGGGGGCTCACAGATACGCAGTATTTT. The rearrangement links TRBV15 to TRBJ2-3; 12 positions agree with TRBD2. V was clipped by 0 bases and J by 2 bases; unmatched bases: 6. This CDR3 contains 18 residues. The V gene's germline CDR1 is LNHNV and CDR2 YYDKDF (reference sequence).

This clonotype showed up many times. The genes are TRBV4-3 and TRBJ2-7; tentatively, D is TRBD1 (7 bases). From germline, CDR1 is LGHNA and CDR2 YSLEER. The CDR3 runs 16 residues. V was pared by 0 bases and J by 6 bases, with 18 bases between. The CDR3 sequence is CASSQDRGVTWGEQYF. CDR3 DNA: TGCGCCAGCAGCCAAGACAGGGGGGTTACTTGGGGCGAGCAGTACTTC.

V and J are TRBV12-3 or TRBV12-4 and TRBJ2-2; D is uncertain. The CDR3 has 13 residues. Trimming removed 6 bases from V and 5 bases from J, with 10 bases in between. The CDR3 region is CASSLSETGELFF. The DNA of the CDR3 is TGTGCCAGCAGCCTATCAGAGACCGGGGAGCTGTTTTTT.

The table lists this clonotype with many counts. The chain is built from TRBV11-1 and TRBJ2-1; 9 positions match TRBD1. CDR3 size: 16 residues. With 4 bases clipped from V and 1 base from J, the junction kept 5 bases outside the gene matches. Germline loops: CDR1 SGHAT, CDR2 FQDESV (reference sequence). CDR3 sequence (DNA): TGTGCCAGCAGCTCATTCGACAGGGGGTCCTACAATGAGCAGTTCTTC. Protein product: CASSSFDRGSYNEQFF.

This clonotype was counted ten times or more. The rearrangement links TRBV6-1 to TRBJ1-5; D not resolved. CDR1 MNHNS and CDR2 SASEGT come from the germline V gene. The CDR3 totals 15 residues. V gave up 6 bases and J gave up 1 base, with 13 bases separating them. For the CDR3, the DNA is TGTGCCAGCAGGACCCCGTTCCGAAGCAATCAGCCCCAGCATTTT. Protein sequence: CASRTPFRSNQPQHF.

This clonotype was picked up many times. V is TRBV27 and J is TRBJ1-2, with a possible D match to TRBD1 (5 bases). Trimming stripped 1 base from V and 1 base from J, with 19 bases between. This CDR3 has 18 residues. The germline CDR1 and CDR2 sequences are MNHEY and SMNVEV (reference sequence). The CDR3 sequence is CASSLFGGPSQLNYGYTF. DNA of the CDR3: TGTGCCAGCAGTTTATTTGGGGGACCTTCCCAACTTAACTATGGCTACACCTTC.

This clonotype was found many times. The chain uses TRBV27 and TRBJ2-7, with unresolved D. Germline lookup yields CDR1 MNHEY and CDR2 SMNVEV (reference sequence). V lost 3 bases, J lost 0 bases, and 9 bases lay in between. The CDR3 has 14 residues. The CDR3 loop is CASSFFPSSYEQYF. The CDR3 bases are TGTGCCAGCAGTTTTTTCCCGAGCTCCTACGAGCAGTACTTC.

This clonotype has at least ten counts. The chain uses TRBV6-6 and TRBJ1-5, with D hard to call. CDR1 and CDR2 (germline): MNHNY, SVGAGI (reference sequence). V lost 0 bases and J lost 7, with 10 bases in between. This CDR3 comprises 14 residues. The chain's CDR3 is CASSYSWEGQPQHF. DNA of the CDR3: TGTGCCAGCAGTTACTCCTGGGAGGGACAGCCCCAGCATTTT.

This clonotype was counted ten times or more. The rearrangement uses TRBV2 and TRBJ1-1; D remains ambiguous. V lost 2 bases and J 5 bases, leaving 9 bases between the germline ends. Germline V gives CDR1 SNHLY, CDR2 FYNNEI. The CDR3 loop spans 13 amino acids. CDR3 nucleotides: TGTGCCAGCAGTGAAAGACCGCGTACTGAAGCTTTCTTT. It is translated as CASSERPRTEAFF.

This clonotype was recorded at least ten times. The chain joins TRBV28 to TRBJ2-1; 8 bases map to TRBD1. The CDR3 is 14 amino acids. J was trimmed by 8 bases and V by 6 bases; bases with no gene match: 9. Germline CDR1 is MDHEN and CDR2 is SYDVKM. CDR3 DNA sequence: TGTGCCAGCAGGTCCAGGGGGCGAGGCTATGAGCAGTTCTTC. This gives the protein CASRSRGRGYEQFF.